The 14 T cell receptor beta chains below all came from one sample that was sequenced in a study of shared clonotypes between healthy human individuals. Method: immunoSEQ multiplex PCR; TCRdb's copy keeps in-frame clones and lacks some. This table has about a million clones, over 75% appearing once. Material for sequencing was memory CD4+ T cells sorted from blood. Subset meaning: CD45RA-negative fraction. These receptors were collected from a man aged 18 to 30 in good health.

This clone was observed a single time. The rearrangement uses TRBV5-1 and TRBJ2-7, with D hard to call. CDR3 length: 15 residues. V lost 1 base and J lost 5, with 16 bases in between. Per germline, CDR1 SGHRS and CDR2 YFSETQ. The CDR3 protein is CASSLSYSTLDEQYF. The DNA of the CDR3 is TGCGCCAGCAGCTTGAGTTACAGTACCCTCGACGAGCAGTACTTC.

The chain joins TRBV29-1 to TRBJ2-5; D is possibly TRBD1 or TRBD2 (6 bases each). Germline assignment: CDR1 SQVTM and CDR2 ANQGSEA. Trimming shortened V by 7 bases and J by 1 base, and 16 bases separated the two germline ends. The CDR3 totals 14 residues. CDR3 DNA sequence: TGCAGCGCTGGACTACAGGGATCCCAAGAGACCCAGTACTTC. It yields the protein CSAGLQGSQETQYF.

The J gene is TRBJ2-5, the V gene TRBV7-9; 9 nucleotides line up with TRBD1. V lost 4 bases to trimming and J lost 4 bases; unmatched junction nucleotides: 7. The CDR3 has 15 residues. Germline V CDR1 and CDR2: SEHNR, FQNEAQ (reference sequence). CDR3 nucleotide sequence: TGTGCCAGCAGCTCGGGACAGGGAAGGGTAGAGACCCAGTACTTC. This translates into CASSSGQGRVETQYF. Full variable domain (missing parts from reference TRBV7-9 and TRBJ2-5): DTGVSQNPRHKITKRGQNVTFRCDPISEHNRLYWYRQTLGQGPEFLTYFQNEAQLEKSRLLSDRFSAERPKGSFSTLEIQRTEQGDSAMYLCASSSGQGRVETQYFGPGTRLLVL.

This sequence joins TRBV7-9 and TRBJ2-7; D is possibly TRBD2 (6 bases). With 0 bases removed from V and 0 bases from J, the gap between germline ends came to 9 bases. Germline assignment: CDR1 SEHNR and CDR2 FQNEAQ (reference sequence). This CDR3 spans 15 amino acids. CDR3 amino acids: CASSLAHGSSYEQYF. As DNA, the CDR3 is TGTGCCAGCAGCTTAGCGCACGGGAGCTCCTACGAGCAGTACTTC.

This clone is a singleton in its sample. The same CDR3 also results from other DNA sequences found in this sample. The chain couples TRBV15 to TRBJ2-7; TRBD1 matches 9 bases. Germline CDR1 and CDR2: LNHNV and YYDKDF (reference sequence). The CDR3 totals 14 residues. The V gene end was trimmed by 5 bases and the J gene end by 0 bases; junction bases not matched to a gene: 2. CDR3 nucleotide sequence: TGTGCCACCAGCCGGGACAGGGTCTCCTACGAGCAGTACTTC. It translates to CATSRDRVSYEQYF.

V and J are TRBV2 and TRBJ1-5, with D possibly TRBD1 on 6 matching bases. This CDR3 is built from 14 residues. Trimming removed 6 bases from V and 0 bases from J, with 9 bases in between. Germline CDR1 SNHLY, CDR2 FYNNEI. CDR3 DNA sequence: TGTGCCAGCAGCGGACAGAATAGCAATCAGCCCCAGCATTTT. It specifies CASSGQNSNQPQHF.

This clone turned up a few times. The rearrangement links TRBV30 to TRBJ1-5; 7 positions match TRBD1. J gave up 7 bases and V 2 bases, and 2 bases lay outside the gene matches. This CDR3 spans 12 amino acids. Germline V lookup: CDR1 GTSNPN, CDR2 SVGIG (reference sequence). The CDR3 loop is CAWSRGGQPQHF. In nucleotides, the CDR3 is TGTGCCTGGAGTAGAGGGGGCCAGCCCCAGCATTTT.

The CDR3 nucleotides read TGTGCCTGGAGCGTGGGTTTGGGGCGGTTCTTC. It codes for CAWSVGLGRFF. V usage is TRBV30 and J usage is TRBJ2-1; D possibly corresponds to TRBD1 (5 bases). Trimming took off 3 bases at V and 15 bases at J, with 15 bases between the two ends. The germline gives CDR1 GTSNPN, CDR2 SVGIG (reference sequence). The CDR3 runs 11 residues.

This clone occurred once. V and J are TRBV30 and TRBJ2-7, with D possibly TRBD2 on 7 matching bases. The CDR3 has 15 residues. Per the germline V gene, CDR1 is GTSNPN and CDR2 is SVGIG (reference sequence). Deletions cut 0 bases from V and 4 bases from J, with 16 bases between. CDR3 amino acids: CAWSVAPRGAYEQYF. The CDR3 region has the DNA TGTGCCTGGAGTGTCGCCCCACGGGGGGCGTACGAGCAGTACTTC.

The chain couples TRBV6-5 to TRBJ1-2; no firm D call. The CDR3 has 11 residues. Looked up from germline, CDR1 is MNHEY and CDR2 is SVGAGI. V dropped 4 bases and J dropped 8 bases, with 8 bases sitting between them. The CDR3 sequence is CASSSGFGYTF. The DNA for the CDR3 is TGTGCCAGCAGTTCTGGGTTCGGCTACACCTTC.

J is TRBJ1-4 and V is TRBV28; no clear D gene. Trimming stripped 4 bases from V and 7 bases from J, with 13 bases between. This CDR3 has 14 amino acids. Germline loops: CDR1 MDHEN, CDR2 SYDVKM. The CDR3 coding sequence is TGTGCCAGCAGTTCTCGCCGGATGGGTGAAAAACTGTTTTTT. It specifies CASSSRRMGEKLFF.

This chain links TRBV7-8 with TRBJ2-5; 10 bases fit TRBD2. This CDR3 has 20 residues. CDR1 is SGHVS, CDR2 FQNEAQ, per germline. Unmatched junction bases numbered 14, after V lost 0 bases and J lost 1 base. CDR3 DNA sequence: TGTGCCAGCAGCTTAGCCGGGACTAGCGCCCCTAGAGAAGCCCAAGAGACCCAGTACTTC. Translation: CASSLAGTSAPREAQETQYF.

The J gene is TRBJ1-4, the V gene TRBV30; D remains ambiguous. CDR1 is GTSNPN and CDR2 is SVGIG in the germline V gene (reference sequence). Trimming took off 4 bases at V and 12 bases at J, with 12 bases between the two ends. The CDR3 consists of 11 residues. CDR3 residues: CAWKKGVELFF. In nucleotides, the CDR3 is TGTGCCTGGAAAAAGGGTGTAGAACTGTTTTTT. The full variable domain, in which reference TRBV30 and TRBJ1-4 provide the parts outside the CDR3, is SQTIHQWPATLVQPVGSPLSLECTVEGTSNPNLYWYRQAAGRGLQLLFYSVGIGQISSEVPQNLSASRPQDRQFILSSKKLLLSDSGFYLCAWKKGVELFFGSGTQLSVL.

This clone occurred many times. V usage is TRBV4-1 and J usage is TRBJ2-3; D possibly corresponds to TRBD2 (6 bases). This CDR3 comprises 15 residues. V dropped 3 bases and J dropped 4 bases, with 14 bases sitting between them. CDR1 is MGHRA and CDR2 is YSYEKL in the germline V gene. The CDR3 reads CASSHPPPGADTQYF. DNA for the CDR3: TGCGCCAGCAGCCACCCCCCCCCGGGGGCAGATACGCAGTATTTT.